This T cell receptor beta chain stems from a study of T-cell memory formation after mild COVID-19. Study information: Across donors, TCR clusters were largely donor specific.

Germline trimming cut 4 bases from V and 9 bases from J; bases unmatched to any gene: 4. The germline CDR1 and CDR2 sequences are SEHNR and FQNEAQ (reference sequence). This CDR3 is built from 14 residues. TCRdb used MiXCR to reprocess the 5' RACE reads, holding one entry per CDR3 protein. Among approximately 350,000 distinct CDR3 sequences, 28% were seen once, and the ten largest hold about 13%. With regard to this clonotype: The antigen is undetermined.

Study findings and constraints: CD4+ contracting clones were mainly CM and EM; CD8+ ones, EMRA. The authors did not confirm SARS-CoV-2 specificity of second-wave clones peaking day 37.

This rearrangement joins TRBV7-9 to TRBJ1-6; TRBD1 aligns across 9 bases. The TCR originated in an adult woman who had mild COVID-19 (a few samples of this study predate the infection). Cell type and time point are not known. Sequencing used PBMCs or a T cell subset sorted from them (not recorded which). CDR3 protein: CASSWDRAASPLHF. In DNA form, the CDR3 reads TGTGCCAGCAGCTGGGACAGGGCGGCTTCACCCCTCCACTTT.